A selection of T cell receptor beta chains follows, all from one sample in a study of blood T cell repertoires in COVID-19. The table came from immunoSEQ multiplex PCR; TCRdb's copy has only in-frame clones and leaves some out. The sample has about 410,000 clones; 86% are singletons. The material sequenced was peripheral blood. The receptor set was obtained from a woman under 40 with active or convalescent COVID-19. Each CDR3 is given without its conserved first and last residue. The order of the fields is V gene, CDR3 protein.

V gene: TRBV29-1
CDR3 protein: SVDGRAQDNEQF

V gene: TRBV15
CDR3 protein: ATSRSTGGGYEQY

V gene: TRBV3-1/TRBV3-2
CDR3 protein: ASSQGTALNTEAF

V gene: TRBV7-8
CDR3 protein: ASNTGQETQY

V gene: TRBV19
CDR3 protein: ASSIVSSGGNEQF

V gene: TRBV6-5
CDR3 protein: ASSYSSGGDNEQF

V gene: TRBV6-2/TRBV6-3
CDR3 protein: ASRYPRDQETQY

V gene: TRBV11-2
CDR3 protein: ASSKLLSGGDYNEQF

V gene: TRBV9
CDR3 protein: ASSVRGGAGSPLH

V gene: TRBV5-1
CDR3 protein: ASSSIRLAGGNEQF

V gene: TRBV4-1
CDR3 protein: ASSQGTLGNQPQH

V gene: TRBV2
CDR3 protein: ASSEVFRVGGYT

V gene: TRBV15
CDR3 protein: ATSRDPNSPLH

V gene: TRBV6-4
CDR3 protein: ASSDSGLSGETQY

V gene: TRBV19
CDR3 protein: ATLGGSNTGELF

V gene: TRBV6-2/TRBV6-3
CDR3 protein: ASSYSGLAAKRDTGELF

V gene: TRBV18
CDR3 protein: ASSPPWDRDEAF

V gene: TRBV23-1
CDR3 protein: ASSQRTSGGRSYNEQF

V gene: TRBV5-1
CDR3 protein: ASSDGTANTGELF

V gene: TRBV4-2
CDR3 protein: ASSQEGRDGEKLF

V gene: TRBV6-5
CDR3 protein: ASSYQGGAPEAF

V gene: TRBV7-9
CDR3 protein: ASSPQPAGGGHEQF

V gene: TRBV6-5
CDR3 protein: ASSYSVNRGDGYT

V gene: TRBV7-9
CDR3 protein: ASSLVEGTVVGYT

V gene: TRBV6-6
CDR3 protein: ASSQPGQGYFNYGYT

V gene: TRBV24-1
CDR3 protein: ATSDGGQHQH

V gene: TRBV3-1/TRBV3-2
CDR3 protein: ASSQVSGLRKETQY

V gene: TRBV4-1
CDR3 protein: ASSQADPGTGSLYEQY

V gene: TRBV11-2
CDR3 protein: ASSFEPRYTEAF

V gene: TRBV4-1
CDR3 protein: ASSQVGLAGVVHEQY

V gene: TRBV7-9
CDR3 protein: ASSSLVDTEAF

V gene: TRBV6-5
CDR3 protein: ASRPVHGYGYT

V gene: TRBV28
CDR3 protein: ASSSMVQESFGAF

V gene: TRBV19
CDR3 protein: ASSISGQGDTEAF

V gene: TRBV5-6
CDR3 protein: ASSLGQGFSPGYT

V gene: TRBV7-6
CDR3 protein: ASSPGTYNEQF

V gene: TRBV10-2
CDR3 protein: ASSESFSVARQPQH

V gene: TRBV4-1
CDR3 protein: ASSPPGRDGGEQY

V gene: TRBV27
CDR3 protein: ASSSLELSNQPQH

V gene: TRBV7-9
CDR3 protein: ASSVKETQY

V gene: TRBV30
CDR3 protein: ACPPSGGNYGYT

V gene: TRBV9
CDR3 protein: ASSVGPMNTEAF